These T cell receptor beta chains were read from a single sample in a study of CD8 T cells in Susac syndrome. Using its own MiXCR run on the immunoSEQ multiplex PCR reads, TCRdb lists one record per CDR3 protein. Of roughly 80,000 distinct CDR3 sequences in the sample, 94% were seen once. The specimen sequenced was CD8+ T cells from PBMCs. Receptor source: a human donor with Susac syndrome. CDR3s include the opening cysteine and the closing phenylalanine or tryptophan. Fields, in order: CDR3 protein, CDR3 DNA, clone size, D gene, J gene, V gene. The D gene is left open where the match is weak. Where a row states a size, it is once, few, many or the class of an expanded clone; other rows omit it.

cdr3_aa: CASSYILQRNSPLHF
cdr3_nt: TGTGCCAGCAGTTACATCCTCCAGCGTAATTCACCCCTCCACTTT
clone_size: NA
d_call: NA
j_call: TRBJ1-6
v_call: TRBV6-2/TRBV6-3

cdr3_aa: CASSQGGGEQFF
cdr3_nt: TGCGCCAGCAGCCAAGGAGGGGGAGAGCAGTTCTTC
clone_size: NA
d_call: NA
j_call: TRBJ2-1
v_call: TRBV4-3

cdr3_aa: CASSVADRAYEQYF
cdr3_nt: TGTGCCAGCAGCGTAGCGGACAGGGCCTACGAGCAGTACTTC
clone_size: NA
d_call: TRBD1
j_call: TRBJ2-7
v_call: TRBV9

cdr3_aa: CASSLAGQGDREQYF
cdr3_nt: TGTGCCAGCAGCTTAGCGGGACAGGGTGATCGCGAGCAGTACTTC
clone_size: NA
d_call: TRBD1
j_call: TRBJ2-7
v_call: TRBV7-2

cdr3_aa: CASRPGGWGNQPQHF
cdr3_nt: TGTGCCAGCAGGCCAGGGGGCTGGGGCAATCAGCCCCAGCATTTT
clone_size: NA
d_call: TRBD1
j_call: TRBJ1-5
v_call: TRBV12-3/TRBV12-4

cdr3_aa: CASRTQGQGRTDTQYF
cdr3_nt: TGTGCCAGCAGAACTCAGGGACAGGGGAGGACAGATACGCAGTATTTT
clone_size: NA
d_call: TRBD1
j_call: TRBJ2-3
v_call: TRBV6-1

cdr3_aa: CAWRPGRMNTEAFF
cdr3_nt: TGTGCCTGGAGACCGGGACGGATGAACACTGAAGCTTTCTTT
clone_size: NA
d_call: NA
j_call: TRBJ1-1
v_call: TRBV30

cdr3_aa: CSAWRTSEAFF
cdr3_nt: TGCAGCGCCTGGCGCACCTCGGAAGCTTTCTTT
clone_size: NA
d_call: NA
j_call: TRBJ1-1
v_call: TRBV29-1

cdr3_aa: CASSSPYLHEQYF
cdr3_nt: TGTGCCAGCAGCTCCCCCTATTTGCACGAGCAGTACTTC
clone_size: NA
d_call: NA
j_call: TRBJ2-7
v_call: TRBV7-9

cdr3_aa: CASSIPHRLESNSPLHF
cdr3_nt: TGTGCCAGCAGCATTCCACACCGGCTTGAATCTAATTCACCCCTCCACTTT
clone_size: NA
d_call: NA
j_call: TRBJ1-6
v_call: TRBV5-8

cdr3_aa: CASSVQRRQGVNTEAFF
cdr3_nt: TGTGCCAGCAGTGTGCAGCGCCGACAGGGGGTGAACACTGAAGCTTTCTTT
clone_size: NA
d_call: TRBD1
j_call: TRBJ1-1
v_call: TRBV12-3/TRBV12-4

cdr3_aa: CASSLAWGPSYEQYF
cdr3_nt: TGTGCCAGCAGCTTAGCCTGGGGTCCCTCCTACGAGCAGTACTTC
clone_size: NA
d_call: NA
j_call: TRBJ2-7
v_call: TRBV11-2

cdr3_aa: CASGLVQGARGYTF
cdr3_nt: TGTGCTAGTGGTTTGGTACAGGGGGCGCGCGGCTACACCTTC
clone_size: once
d_call: TRBD1
j_call: TRBJ1-2
v_call: TRBV12-5

cdr3_aa: CASSWPFQSTDTQYF
cdr3_nt: TGTGCCAGCAGCTGGCCCTTTCAGAGCACAGATACGCAGTATTTT
clone_size: NA
d_call: NA
j_call: TRBJ2-3
v_call: TRBV5-6

cdr3_aa: CASSSGEKYGYTF
cdr3_nt: TGCGCCAGCAGCTCAGGTGAGAAGTATGGCTACACCTTC
clone_size: NA
d_call: NA
j_call: TRBJ1-2
v_call: TRBV5-1

cdr3_aa: CASSSPTVSYEQYF
cdr3_nt: TGCGCCAGCAGCTCACCGACAGTCTCCTACGAGCAGTACTTC
clone_size: NA
d_call: NA
j_call: TRBJ2-7
v_call: TRBV5-1

cdr3_aa: CASSLRGQGIFKETQYF
cdr3_nt: TGTGCCAGCAGCTTGAGGGGGCAGGGAATTTTCAAAGAGACCCAGTACTTC
clone_size: NA
d_call: TRBD1
j_call: TRBJ2-5
v_call: TRBV5-4

cdr3_aa: CASSPYFSNTEAFF
cdr3_nt: TGTGCCAGCAGCCCTTATTTCTCGAACACTGAAGCTTTCTTT
clone_size: NA
d_call: NA
j_call: TRBJ1-1
v_call: TRBV6-2/TRBV6-3

cdr3_aa: CATRVGNEQFF
cdr3_nt: TGTGCCACCAGGGTAGGGAATGAGCAGTTCTTC
clone_size: NA
d_call: NA
j_call: TRBJ2-1
v_call: TRBV24-1

cdr3_aa: CSALTDGYTF
cdr3_nt: TGCAGTGCTTTGACGGATGGCTACACCTTC
clone_size: NA
d_call: NA
j_call: TRBJ1-2
v_call: TRBV20-1

cdr3_aa: CASSRRDRSYEQYF
cdr3_nt: TGTGCCAGCAGTAGGCGTGATCGCTCCTACGAGCAGTACTTC
clone_size: NA
d_call: NA
j_call: TRBJ2-7
v_call: TRBV28

cdr3_aa: CASIAGYEQYF
cdr3_nt: TGTGCCAGCATCGCGGGGTACGAGCAGTACTTC
clone_size: NA
d_call: NA
j_call: TRBJ2-7
v_call: TRBV2

cdr3_aa: CASSAGAGEAFF
cdr3_nt: TGTGCCAGCAGCGCCGGGGCAGGGGAGGCTTTCTTT
clone_size: NA
d_call: NA
j_call: TRBJ1-1
v_call: TRBV9

cdr3_aa: CASSGLLGPNQPQHF
cdr3_nt: TGTGCCAGCAGTGGCTTGTTGGGACCCAATCAGCCCCAGCATTTT
clone_size: NA
d_call: NA
j_call: TRBJ1-5
v_call: TRBV27

cdr3_aa: CASGSPLDANQPQHF
cdr3_nt: TGTGCTAGTGGTTCCCCCCTCGACGCCAACCAGCCCCAGCATTTT
clone_size: NA
d_call: NA
j_call: TRBJ1-5
v_call: TRBV12-5

cdr3_aa: CASTIGQAEAFF
cdr3_nt: TGTGCCAGCACCATCGGACAGGCGGAAGCTTTCTTT
clone_size: NA
d_call: TRBD1
j_call: TRBJ1-1
v_call: TRBV12-3/TRBV12-4

cdr3_aa: CANAPGPHVDTQYF
cdr3_nt: TGTGCCAACGCCCCCGGCCCCCACGTGGATACGCAGTATTTT
clone_size: NA
d_call: NA
j_call: TRBJ2-3
v_call: TRBV5-4

cdr3_aa: CASDDGNSNQPQHF
cdr3_nt: TGTGCCAGCGACGACGGAAATAGCAATCAGCCCCAGCATTTT
clone_size: NA
d_call: NA
j_call: TRBJ1-5
v_call: TRBV2

cdr3_aa: CASSIDRSGGLSYEQYF
cdr3_nt: TGTGCCAGTAGTATAGATCGTAGCGGGGGCCTCTCCTACGAGCAGTACTTC
clone_size: NA
d_call: TRBD2
j_call: TRBJ2-7
v_call: TRBV19

cdr3_aa: CASSFRQVRDIQYF
cdr3_nt: TGTGCCAGCAGCTTTAGGCAGGTCAGGGACATTCAGTACTTC
clone_size: NA
d_call: NA
j_call: TRBJ2-4
v_call: TRBV5-6

cdr3_aa: CASSEGKGQARSYEQYF
cdr3_nt: TGTGCCAGCAGTGAGGGAAAGGGACAGGCCCGCTCCTACGAGCAGTACTTC
clone_size: NA
d_call: TRBD1
j_call: TRBJ2-7
v_call: TRBV2

cdr3_aa: CASSLGPAHYEQYF
cdr3_nt: TGTGCCAGCAGCTTAGGACCTGCTCACTACGAGCAGTACTTC
clone_size: once
d_call: NA
j_call: TRBJ2-7
v_call: TRBV11-2

cdr3_aa: CASSPRDLTDTQYF
cdr3_nt: TGTGCCAGCTCACCGCGGGATCTCACAGATACGCAGTATTTT
clone_size: once
d_call: NA
j_call: TRBJ2-3
v_call: TRBV18

cdr3_aa: CATSGVAGTTDTQYF
cdr3_nt: TGTGCCACCAGTGGAGTAGCGGGGACCACAGATACGCAGTATTTT
clone_size: NA
d_call: TRBD2
j_call: TRBJ2-3
v_call: TRBV24-1

cdr3_aa: CASSYSGSYNEQFF
cdr3_nt: TGTGCCAGCAGTTACAGCGGATCCTACAATGAGCAGTTCTTC
clone_size: NA
d_call: NA
j_call: TRBJ2-1
v_call: TRBV6-2/TRBV6-3

cdr3_aa: CASGLVRGRARGYTF
cdr3_nt: TGTGCTAGTGGTTTGGTACGGGGCAGGGCTCGCGGCTACACCTTC
clone_size: NA
d_call: NA
j_call: TRBJ1-2
v_call: TRBV12-5

cdr3_aa: CASSSGFGGANVLTF
cdr3_nt: TGTGCCAGCAGTTCAGGGTTTGGAGGGGCCAACGTCCTGACTTTC
clone_size: NA
d_call: NA
j_call: TRBJ2-6
v_call: TRBV12-3/TRBV12-4

cdr3_aa: CASSPAKDTQYF
cdr3_nt: TGTGCCAGCAGTCCCGCCAAAGATACGCAGTATTTT
clone_size: NA
d_call: NA
j_call: TRBJ2-3
v_call: TRBV27

cdr3_aa: CASAPGASYEQYF
cdr3_nt: TGTGCCAGCGCTCCCGGAGCCTCCTACGAGCAGTACTTC
clone_size: NA
d_call: NA
j_call: TRBJ2-7
v_call: TRBV27

cdr3_aa: CASSQMGQVYGYTF
cdr3_nt: TGTGCCAGCAGCCAAATGGGACAGGTCTATGGCTACACCTTC
clone_size: NA
d_call: TRBD1
j_call: TRBJ1-2
v_call: TRBV3-1

cdr3_aa: CASSILFDEKLFF
cdr3_nt: TGTGCCAGTAGTATTTTGTTCGATGAAAAACTGTTTTTT
clone_size: NA
d_call: NA
j_call: TRBJ1-4
v_call: TRBV19

cdr3_aa: CASSQEMTSQETQYF
cdr3_nt: TGTGCCAGCAGCCAAGAAATGACTAGCCAAGAGACCCAGTACTTC
clone_size: NA
d_call: NA
j_call: TRBJ2-5
v_call: TRBV3-1

cdr3_aa: CASSPPGLTF
cdr3_nt: TGTGCCAGCAGCCCGCCGGGACTCACCTTC
clone_size: NA
d_call: NA
j_call: TRBJ1-2
v_call: TRBV12-3/TRBV12-4

cdr3_aa: CSVEDPGLQQETQYF
cdr3_nt: TGCAGCGTTGAAGATCCGGGACTACAACAAGAGACCCAGTACTTC
clone_size: NA
d_call: TRBD2
j_call: TRBJ2-5
v_call: TRBV29-1

cdr3_aa: CASLQRGEKLFF
cdr3_nt: TGTGCCAGCCTACAGAGAGGAGAAAAACTGTTTTTT
clone_size: NA
d_call: NA
j_call: TRBJ1-4
v_call: TRBV2

cdr3_aa: CASSVSSDTQYF
cdr3_nt: TGTGCCAGCAGCGTCAGCTCAGATACGCAGTATTTT
clone_size: once
d_call: NA
j_call: TRBJ2-3
v_call: TRBV9

cdr3_aa: CSALDRAKNIQYF
cdr3_nt: TGCAGTGCTTTGGACAGAGCCAAAAACATTCAGTACTTC
clone_size: NA
d_call: NA
j_call: TRBJ2-4
v_call: TRBV20-1

cdr3_aa: CATRDGIQETQYF
cdr3_nt: TGTGCCACTAGGGACGGAATCCAAGAGACCCAGTACTTC
clone_size: once
d_call: NA
j_call: TRBJ2-5
v_call: TRBV10-3

cdr3_aa: CASSFLGEAAYGYTF
cdr3_nt: TGTGCCAGCAGCTTCCTGGGGGAGGCAGCCTATGGCTACACCTTC
clone_size: NA
d_call: NA
j_call: TRBJ1-2
v_call: TRBV2

cdr3_aa: CASSSNDRAKNIQYF
cdr3_nt: TGTGCCAGCAGCTCAAACGACAGGGCCAAAAACATTCAGTACTTC
clone_size: NA
d_call: NA
j_call: TRBJ2-4
v_call: TRBV13

cdr3_aa: CATSRDKGGTPLHF
cdr3_nt: TGTGCCACCAGCAGAGATAAAGGGGGCACACCCCTCCACTTT
clone_size: NA
d_call: TRBD1
j_call: TRBJ1-6
v_call: TRBV15

cdr3_aa: CASSTHRNQPQHF
cdr3_nt: TGTGCCAGCAGCACACACAGGAATCAGCCCCAGCATTTT
clone_size: NA
d_call: NA
j_call: TRBJ1-5
v_call: TRBV28

cdr3_aa: CASGTPPVEQYF
cdr3_nt: TGTGCCAGCGGCACACCCCCCGTCGAGCAGTACTTC
clone_size: NA
d_call: NA
j_call: TRBJ2-7
v_call: TRBV27

cdr3_aa: CASSGGSPNTGELFF
cdr3_nt: TGTGCCAGCAGTGGGGGGAGTCCGAACACCGGGGAGCTGTTTTTT
clone_size: NA
d_call: NA
j_call: TRBJ2-2
v_call: TRBV25-1

cdr3_aa: CASSQDGEYEQYF
cdr3_nt: TGCGCCAGCAGCCAAGATGGGGAATACGAGCAGTACTTC
clone_size: NA
d_call: NA
j_call: TRBJ2-7
v_call: TRBV4-3

cdr3_aa: CASSQRATNEKLFF
cdr3_nt: TGTGCCAGCAGCCAGCGGGCAACTAATGAAAAACTGTTTTTT
clone_size: NA
d_call: NA
j_call: TRBJ1-4
v_call: TRBV9

cdr3_aa: CASSPRLAAPNEQYF
cdr3_nt: TGTGCCAGCAGCCCCCGACTAGCAGCACCGAACGAGCAGTACTTC
clone_size: NA
d_call: TRBD2
j_call: TRBJ2-7
v_call: TRBV7-8